This T cell receptor (beta chain) was sequenced for a study of Graves' ophthalmopathy and Graves' hyperthyroidism. Every ophthalmopathy donor presented moderate-to-severe activity, CAS ≥3, NOSPECS ≥4 and duration under 3 months. From RNA, the CDR3 regions of TCR beta chains were amplified and sequenced. HTBI primers were employed in first-round RT-PCR, then a second-round multiplex PCR followed. TCRdb used MiXCR to reprocess the multiplex PCR reads, holding one entry per CDR3 protein. The sample includes tens of thousands of distinct CDR3 sequences, roughly 46% of them seen just once. The ends were cut back, 4 bases at V and 6 bases at J, with 15 bases in the middle. The germline V gene encodes CDR1 LNHDA and CDR2 SQIVND (reference sequence). This CDR3 has 14 residues. The sample holds one count of this clonotype.

The receptor's source is an adult woman with Graves' ophthalmopathy. The specimen sequenced was peripheral blood. The J gene is TRBJ1-1, the V gene TRBV19, with TRBD1 as a possible D gene (5 bases). The CDR3 sequence is CASSTLSGRSEAFF. CDR3 coding DNA: TGTGCCAGTAGTACACTATCAGGGAGGTCTGAAGCTTTCTTT.